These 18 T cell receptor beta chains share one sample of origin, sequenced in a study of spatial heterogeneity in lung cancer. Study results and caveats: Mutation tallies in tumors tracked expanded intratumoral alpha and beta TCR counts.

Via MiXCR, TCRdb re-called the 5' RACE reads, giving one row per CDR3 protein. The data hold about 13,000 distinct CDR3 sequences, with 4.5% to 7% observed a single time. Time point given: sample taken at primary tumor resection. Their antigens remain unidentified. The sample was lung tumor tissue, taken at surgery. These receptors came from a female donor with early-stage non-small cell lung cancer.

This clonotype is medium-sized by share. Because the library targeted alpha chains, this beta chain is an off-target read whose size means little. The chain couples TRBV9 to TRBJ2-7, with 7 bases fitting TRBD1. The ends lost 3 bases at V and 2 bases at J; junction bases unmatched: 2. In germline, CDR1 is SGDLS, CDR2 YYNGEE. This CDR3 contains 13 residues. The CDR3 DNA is TGTGCCAGCAGCGGTCAGGGGGCCTACGAGCAGTACTTC. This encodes CASSGQGAYEQYF.

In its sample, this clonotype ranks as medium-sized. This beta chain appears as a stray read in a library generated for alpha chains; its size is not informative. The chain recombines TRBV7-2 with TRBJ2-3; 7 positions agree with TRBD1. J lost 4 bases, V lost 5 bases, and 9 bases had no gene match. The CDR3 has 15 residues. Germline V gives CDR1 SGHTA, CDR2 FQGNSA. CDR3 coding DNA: TGTGCCAGCAGCACCCGACAGGGATTCGCAGATACGCAGTATTTT. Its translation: CASSTRQGFADTQYF.

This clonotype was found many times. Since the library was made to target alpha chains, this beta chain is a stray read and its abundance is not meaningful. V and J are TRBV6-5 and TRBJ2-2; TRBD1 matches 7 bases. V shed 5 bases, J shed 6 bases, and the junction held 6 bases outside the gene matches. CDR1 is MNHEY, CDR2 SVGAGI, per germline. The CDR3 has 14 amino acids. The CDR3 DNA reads TGTGCCAGCAGTCAGACAGGGATACCCGGGGAGCTGTTTTTT. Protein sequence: CASSQTGIPGELFF.

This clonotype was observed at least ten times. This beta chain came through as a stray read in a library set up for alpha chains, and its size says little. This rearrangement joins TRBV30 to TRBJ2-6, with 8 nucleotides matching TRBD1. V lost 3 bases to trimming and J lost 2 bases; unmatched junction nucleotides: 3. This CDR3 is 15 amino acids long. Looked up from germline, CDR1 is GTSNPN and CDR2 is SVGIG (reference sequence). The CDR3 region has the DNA TGTGCCTGGAGGCGACAGGGGACTGGGGCCAACGTCCTGACTTTC. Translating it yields CAWRRQGTGANVLTF.

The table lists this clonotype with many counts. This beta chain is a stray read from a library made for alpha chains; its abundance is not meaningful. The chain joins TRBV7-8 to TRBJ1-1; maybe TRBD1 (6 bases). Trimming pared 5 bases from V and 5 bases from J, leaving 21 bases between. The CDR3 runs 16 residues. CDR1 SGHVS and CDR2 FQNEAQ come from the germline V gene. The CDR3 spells CASSAPLAGGRTEAFF. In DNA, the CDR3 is TGTGCCAGCAGCGCCCCCCTCGCCGGGGGGCGAACTGAAGCTTTCTTT. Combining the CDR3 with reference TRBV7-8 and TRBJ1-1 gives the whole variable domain GAGVSQSPRYKVAKRGQDVALRCDPISGHVSLFWYQQALGQGPEFLTYFQNEAQLDKSGLPSDRFFAERPEGSVSTLKIQRTQQEDSAVYLCASSAPLAGGRTEAFFGQGTRLTVV.

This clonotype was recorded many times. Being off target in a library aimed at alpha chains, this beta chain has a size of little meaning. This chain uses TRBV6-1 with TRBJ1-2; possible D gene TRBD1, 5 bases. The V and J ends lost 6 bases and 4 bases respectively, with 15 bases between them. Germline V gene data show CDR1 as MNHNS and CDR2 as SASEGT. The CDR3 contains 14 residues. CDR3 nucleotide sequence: TGTGCCAGCAGCTTTTCCCGGGGCCTCTATGGCTACACCTTC. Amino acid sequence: CASSFSRGLYGYTF.

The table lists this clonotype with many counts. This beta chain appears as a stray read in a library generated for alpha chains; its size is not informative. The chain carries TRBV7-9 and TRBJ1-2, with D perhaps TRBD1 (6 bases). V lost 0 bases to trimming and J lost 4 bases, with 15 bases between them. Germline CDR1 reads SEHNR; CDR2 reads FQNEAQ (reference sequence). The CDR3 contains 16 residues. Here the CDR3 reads CASSLATGFVPYGYTF. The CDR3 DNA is TGTGCCAGCAGCTTAGCGACAGGATTTGTCCCCTATGGCTACACCTTC.

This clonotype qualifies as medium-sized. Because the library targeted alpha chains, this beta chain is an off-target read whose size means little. The CDR3 protein is CASSFWLPATNEKLFF. CDR3 in DNA: TGTGCCAGCAGCTTTTGGCTACCTGCAACTAATGAAAAACTGTTTTTT. The chain is built from TRBV7-9 and TRBJ1-4, with unresolved D. The CDR3 has 16 residues. Between the trimmed V and J ends, which lost 3 bases and 0 bases, there was a span of 11 bases. The V gene's germline CDR1 is SEHNR and CDR2 FQNEAQ (reference sequence). The variable domain in full, completed from reference TRBV7-9 and TRBJ1-4, reads DTGVSQNPRHKITKRGQNVTFRCDPISEHNRLYWYRQTLGQGPEFLTYFQNEAQLEKSRLLSDRFSAERPKGSFSTLEIQRTEQGDSAMYLCASSFWLPATNEKLFFGSGTQLSVL.

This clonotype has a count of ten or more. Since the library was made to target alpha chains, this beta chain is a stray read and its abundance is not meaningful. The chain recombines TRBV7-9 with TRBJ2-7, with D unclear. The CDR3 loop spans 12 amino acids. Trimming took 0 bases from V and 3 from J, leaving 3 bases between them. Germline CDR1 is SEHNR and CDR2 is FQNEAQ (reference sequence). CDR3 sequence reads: CASSLAHYEQYF. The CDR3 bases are TGTGCCAGCAGCTTAGCGCACTACGAGCAGTACTTC.

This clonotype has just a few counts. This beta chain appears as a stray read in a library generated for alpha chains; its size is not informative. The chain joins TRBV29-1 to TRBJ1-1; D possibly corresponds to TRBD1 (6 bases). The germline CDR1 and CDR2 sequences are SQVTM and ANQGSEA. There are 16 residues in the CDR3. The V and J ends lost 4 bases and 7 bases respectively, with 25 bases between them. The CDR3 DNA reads TGCAGCGTTGCCCAACAGGGCGTACTGCCCCCGTTTGAAGCTTTCTTT. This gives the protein CSVAQQGVLPPFEAFF.

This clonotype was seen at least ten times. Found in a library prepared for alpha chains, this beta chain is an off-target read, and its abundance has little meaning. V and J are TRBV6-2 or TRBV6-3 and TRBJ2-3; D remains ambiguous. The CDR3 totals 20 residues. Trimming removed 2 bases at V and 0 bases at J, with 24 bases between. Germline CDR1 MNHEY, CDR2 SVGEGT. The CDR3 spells CASSYNRHLFQVRSTDTQYF. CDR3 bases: TGTGCCAGCAGTTACAACAGACATCTTTTCCAGGTCCGTAGCACAGATACGCAGTATTTT.

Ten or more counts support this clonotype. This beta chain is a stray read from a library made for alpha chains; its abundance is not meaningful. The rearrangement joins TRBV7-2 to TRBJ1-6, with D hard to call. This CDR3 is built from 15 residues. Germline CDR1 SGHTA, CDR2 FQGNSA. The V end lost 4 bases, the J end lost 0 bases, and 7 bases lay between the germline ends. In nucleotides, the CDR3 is TGTGCCAGCAGCTCCGAAAGCTCCTATAATTCACCCCTCCACTTT. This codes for CASSSESSYNSPLHF. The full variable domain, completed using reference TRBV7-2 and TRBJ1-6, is GAGVSQSPSNKVTEKGKDVELRCDPISGHTALYWYRQSLGQGLEFLIYFQGNSAPDKSGLPSDRFSAERTGGSVSTLTIQRTQQEDSAVYLCASSSESSYNSPLHFGNGTRLTVT.

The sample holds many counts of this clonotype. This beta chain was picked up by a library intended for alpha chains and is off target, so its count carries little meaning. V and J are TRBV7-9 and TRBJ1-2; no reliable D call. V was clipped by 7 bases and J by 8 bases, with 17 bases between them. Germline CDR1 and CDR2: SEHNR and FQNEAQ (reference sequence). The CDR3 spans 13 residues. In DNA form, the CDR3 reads TGTGCCAGCACCCTTGTTGGTTCCGGGGGCTACACCTTC. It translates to CASTLVGSGGYTF.

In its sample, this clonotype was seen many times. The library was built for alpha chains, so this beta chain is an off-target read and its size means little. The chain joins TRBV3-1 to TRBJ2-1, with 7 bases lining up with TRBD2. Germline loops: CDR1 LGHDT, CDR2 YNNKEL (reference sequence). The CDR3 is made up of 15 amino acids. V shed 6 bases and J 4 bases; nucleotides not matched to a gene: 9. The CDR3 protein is CASSTRGLTYNEQFF. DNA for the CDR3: TGTGCCAGCAGTACTCGGGGACTAACTTACAATGAGCAGTTCTTC.

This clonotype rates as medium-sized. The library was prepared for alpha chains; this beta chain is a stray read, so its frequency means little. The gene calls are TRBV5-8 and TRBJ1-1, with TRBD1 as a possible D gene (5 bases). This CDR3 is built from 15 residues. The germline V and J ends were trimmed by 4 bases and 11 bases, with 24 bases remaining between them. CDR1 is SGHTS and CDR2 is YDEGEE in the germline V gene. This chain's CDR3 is CASSPRTGTSQGAFF. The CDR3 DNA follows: TGTGCCAGCAGCCCCCGTACAGGAACCTCCCAGGGCGCTTTCTTT. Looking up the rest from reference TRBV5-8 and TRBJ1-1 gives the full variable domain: EAGVTQSPTHLIKTRGQQATLRCSPISGHTSVYWYQQALGLGLQFLLWYDEGEERNRGNFPPRFSGRQFPNYSSELNVNALELEDSALYLCASSPRTGTSQGAFFGQGTRLTVV.

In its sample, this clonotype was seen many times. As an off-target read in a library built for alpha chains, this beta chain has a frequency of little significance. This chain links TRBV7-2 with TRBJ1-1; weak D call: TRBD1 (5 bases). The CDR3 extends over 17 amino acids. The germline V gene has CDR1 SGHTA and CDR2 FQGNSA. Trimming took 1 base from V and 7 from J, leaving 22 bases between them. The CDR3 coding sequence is TGTGCCAGCAGCTTAGGTAGTACAGGTCTCTCATGGGGTGAAGCTTTCTTT. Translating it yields CASSLGSTGLSWGEAFF.

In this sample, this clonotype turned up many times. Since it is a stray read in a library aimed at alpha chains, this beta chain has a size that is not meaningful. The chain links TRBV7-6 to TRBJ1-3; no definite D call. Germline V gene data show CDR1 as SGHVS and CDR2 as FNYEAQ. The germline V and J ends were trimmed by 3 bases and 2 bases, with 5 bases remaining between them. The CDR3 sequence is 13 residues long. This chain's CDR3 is CASSFSPGNTIYF. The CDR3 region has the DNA TGTGCCAGCAGCTTCTCCCCTGGAAACACCATATATTTT.

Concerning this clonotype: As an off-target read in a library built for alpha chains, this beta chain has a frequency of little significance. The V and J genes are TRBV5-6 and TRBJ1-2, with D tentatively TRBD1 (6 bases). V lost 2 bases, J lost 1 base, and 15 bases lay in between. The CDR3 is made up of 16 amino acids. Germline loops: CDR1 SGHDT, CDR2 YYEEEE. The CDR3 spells CASSFRNRAFNYGYTF. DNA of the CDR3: TGTGCCAGCAGCTTCCGGAACAGGGCTTTTAACTATGGCTACACCTTC.